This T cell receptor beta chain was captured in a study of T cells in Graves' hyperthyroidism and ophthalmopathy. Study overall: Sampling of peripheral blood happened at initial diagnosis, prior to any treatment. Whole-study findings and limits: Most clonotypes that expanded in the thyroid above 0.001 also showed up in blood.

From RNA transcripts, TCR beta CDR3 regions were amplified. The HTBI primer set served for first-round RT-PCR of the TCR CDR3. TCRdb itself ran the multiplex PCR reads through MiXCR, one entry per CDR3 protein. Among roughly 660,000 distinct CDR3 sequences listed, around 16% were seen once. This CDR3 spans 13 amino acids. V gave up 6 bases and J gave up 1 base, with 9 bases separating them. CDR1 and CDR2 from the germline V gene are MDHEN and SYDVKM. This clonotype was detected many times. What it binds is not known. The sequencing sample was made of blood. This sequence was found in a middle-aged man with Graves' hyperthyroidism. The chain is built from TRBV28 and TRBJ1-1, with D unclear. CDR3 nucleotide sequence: TGTGCCAGCAGCCCGGGCTCGAACACTGAAGCTTTCTTT. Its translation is CASSPGSNTEAFF.